The present T cell receptor (beta chain) was sequenced within a study of breast tumors, draining lymph nodes, adjacent tissues. Germline assignment: CDR1 SGHNT and CDR2 YYREEE (reference sequence). CDR3 size: 14 residues. V shed 2 bases and J shed 5 bases, with 14 bases lying between them. Axillary draining lymph nodes of breast cancer patients supplied the node samples. Each CDR3 protein is one row after TCRdb ran MiXCR on the multiplex PCR reads. The sample has roughly 110,000 distinct CDR3 sequences, 30% seen once. The source material was axillary lymph node tissue. V gene TRBV5-4 combines with J gene TRBJ2-7; a possible D gene is TRBD2 (6 bases). The receptor was derived from a female donor with breast cancer. Some clones in this sample may be carry-over from other donors' samples. The CDR3 region is CASSLGSRRDEQYF. CDR3 coding DNA: TGTGCCAGCAGCTTAGGCTCTAGGAGGGACGAGCAGTACTTC.